This is a list of T cell receptor beta chains from one sample in a study of PD-L1 blockade in urothelial cancer. Profiling relied on immunoSEQ multiplex PCR, and the TCRdb table lists in-frame clones only, not all of them. The table lists about 49,000 clones, approximately 85% of them singletons. This specimen consisted of PBMCs, obtained around atezolizumab (anti-PD-L1) treatment. The receptors were sampled from a man between 65 and 80 years old with urothelial cancer. Each CDR3 is given with its conserved first and last residue. The order of the fields is CDR3 DNA, CDR3 protein, J gene, D gene, clone size, V gene. D genes are given only for firm matches. Clone size is stated in some rows and not others, as once, few, many or a class when expanded.

TGCGCCAGCAGCCAAGAAGTGGAGATGAGGACAGGGGGCTATGGCTACACCTTC,CASSQEVEMRTGGYGYTF,TRBJ1-2,TRBD1,few,TRBV4-1
TGCGCCAGCAGCTCGGGGACAGATACGCAGTATTTT,CASSSGTDTQYF,TRBJ2-3,NA,NA,TRBV5-1
TGCGCCAGCAGCGTAACCCAGGGGGCGGGTACTGAAGCTTTCTTT,CASSVTQGAGTEAFF,TRBJ1-1,TRBD1,NA,TRBV5-1
TGTGCCAGCAGCCTGACAGTGCCTCCTTCCTACGAGCAGTACTTC,CASSLTVPPSYEQYF,TRBJ2-7,NA,NA,TRBV21-1
TGTGCCAGCAGTTTAATATTAGGGGCTCAGCCCCAGCATTTT,CASSLILGAQPQHF,TRBJ1-5,NA,NA,TRBV27
TGTGCCAGCAGCTTGCAGGGAACCTACGAGCAGTACTTC,CASSLQGTYEQYF,TRBJ2-7,NA,NA,TRBV5-4
TGCGCCAGCAGTGAGACAGGGGCTGGAAACACCATATATTTT,CASSETGAGNTIYF,TRBJ1-3,TRBD1,NA,TRBV10-2
TGCGCCAGCAGCTTGGGGGAGATGAACACTGAAGCTTTCTTT,CASSLGEMNTEAFF,TRBJ1-1,NA,few,TRBV5-1
TGTGCCAGCAGCTCGGGACAGATCTATGGCTACACCTTC,CASSSGQIYGYTF,TRBJ1-2,TRBD1,NA,TRBV5-6
TGCGCCAGCAACCAAGGAGCGGGAGGAGGAGATACGCAGTATTTT,CASNQGAGGGDTQYF,TRBJ2-3,TRBD2,NA,TRBV5-1
TGTGCCAGCAGCTTAGCGCAGGGGGATGGCTACACCTTC,CASSLAQGDGYTF,TRBJ1-2,TRBD1,few,TRBV7-9
TGTGCCAGCAGCCGGACAGGACCCAACACCGGGGAGCTGTTTTTT,CASSRTGPNTGELFF,TRBJ2-2,TRBD1,NA,TRBV5-5
TGTGCCAGCAGTGACGGACAGTTATTTGATGGCTACACCTTC,CASSDGQLFDGYTF,TRBJ1-2,NA,few,TRBV7-2
TGCGCCAGCAGCCCCAGACAGGGTTCGATCGGGGAGCAGTACTTC,CASSPRQGSIGEQYF,TRBJ2-7,TRBD1,NA,TRBV5-1
TGCGCCAGCCGCAGGGGTAGGGACACTGAAGCTTTCTTT,CASRRGRDTEAFF,TRBJ1-1,NA,NA,TRBV5-1
TGTGCCAGTAGTTGGACAGGTGCTGGAAACACCATATATTTT,CASSWTGAGNTIYF,TRBJ1-3,TRBD1,NA,TRBV19
TGCGCCAGCAGCTTGGGACTAGCGGGAGGTACAGATACGCAGTATTTT,CASSLGLAGGTDTQYF,TRBJ2-3,TRBD2,NA,TRBV5-1
TGTGCCAGCAGCCAAGGGGGGGCCCAAGAGACCCAGTACTTC,CASSQGGAQETQYF,TRBJ2-5,NA,NA,TRBV11-2
TGTGCCAGTAGCCCCCTGGGGCAGGGCGGTCAAGAGACCCAGTACTTC,CASSPLGQGGQETQYF,TRBJ2-5,NA,NA,TRBV19
TGTGCCAGCAGCCTCTGGAGGGTTAGCTCCTACGAGCAGTACTTC,CASSLWRVSSYEQYF,TRBJ2-7,NA,NA,TRBV7-9
TGTGCCAGCAGCTTAATCGGGGGATCCGGCAATGAGCAGTTCTTC,CASSLIGGSGNEQFF,TRBJ2-1,NA,NA,TRBV11-2
TGCGCCAGCAGCTTTAGCCCTGGACAGGACACTGAAGCTTTCTTT,CASSFSPGQDTEAFF,TRBJ1-1,TRBD1,many,TRBV5-1
TGTGCCAGCAGCTTAGACGGGAGCACAGATACGCAGTATTTT,CASSLDGSTDTQYF,TRBJ2-3,NA,NA,TRBV11-3
TGTGCCAGCAGCCCCAGGGACTTTACCTACGAGCAGTACTTC,CASSPRDFTYEQYF,TRBJ2-7,NA,once,TRBV11-2
TGTGCCAGCAGGGGGGACAGGGGGCTCCTGAGGGAGCAGTACTTC,CASRGDRGLLREQYF,TRBJ2-7,TRBD1,NA,TRBV2
TGTGCCAGCAGCCCTTACCTGGTATCCGGGGGCGAGCAGTACTTC,CASSPYLVSGGEQYF,TRBJ2-7,NA,NA,TRBV27
TGTGCCAGCAGTGAGGAGGGGGCGACCTATGGCTACACCTTC,CASSEEGATYGYTF,TRBJ1-2,TRBD1,NA,TRBV6-1
TGTGCCACCGCCGAGACAGGGCTGTTCTCCTACGAGCAGTACTTC,CATAETGLFSYEQYF,TRBJ2-7,TRBD1,NA,TRBV27
TGTGCCAGCAGTCCGGAGCCGGGACAGCGGATCAATCAGCCCCAGCATTTT,CASSPEPGQRINQPQHF,TRBJ1-5,TRBD1,NA,TRBV27
TGTGCCAGCAGCTTAGGGGTCGGGACAAAAGGCACTGAAGCTTTCTTT,CASSLGVGTKGTEAFF,TRBJ1-1,NA,few,TRBV11-1
TGTGCCAGCAGTGCGGGGATCCGGTCCGACAGGGGTCCCTACGAGCAGTACTTC,CASSAGIRSDRGPYEQYF,TRBJ2-7,TRBD1,NA,TRBV27
TGTGCCAGCAGCGAGTTCAGGGGGACGGACGAAAAACTGTTTTTT,CASSEFRGTDEKLFF,TRBJ1-4,TRBD1,NA,TRBV5-6
TGTGCCAGCAGTTGGGCAGGGTACACCATATATTTT,CASSWAGYTIYF,TRBJ1-3,NA,NA,TRBV28
TGCGCCAGCAGCCACTTCGACAGTGGAATTTCCTACGAGCAGTACTTC,CASSHFDSGISYEQYF,TRBJ2-7,NA,NA,TRBV4-1
TGCGCCAGCAGCGGGATGACAGGGGAGAGAGAAAAACTGTTTTTT,CASSGMTGEREKLFF,TRBJ1-4,TRBD1,NA,TRBV5-1
TGTGCCAGCACCAAAAGACAGGTGGGAAGCTACACCTTC,CASTKRQVGSYTF,TRBJ1-2,NA,NA,TRBV28
TGTGCCAGCAGTTTAGGGGGCGGACCCGCCTACGAGCAGTACTTC,CASSLGGGPAYEQYF,TRBJ2-7,NA,few,TRBV27
TGTGCCAGCCGCTTAACCCCGGGACAGACCTACGAGCAGTACTTC,CASRLTPGQTYEQYF,TRBJ2-7,TRBD1,NA,TRBV27
TGTGCCATCAGCGATACCGGGACAGGGGGTAACAATGAGCAGTTCTTC,CAISDTGTGGNNEQFF,TRBJ2-1,TRBD1,NA,TRBV10-3
TGTGCCACCAGCGAAGGGTCCGGGACTAGCGGGAGGAGGGGAGAGACCCAGTACTTC,CATSEGSGTSGRRGETQYF,TRBJ2-5,TRBD2,NA,TRBV15
TGTGCCAGTAGTATATACCAGCCGGGACTCTCCTACAATGAGCAGTTCTTC,CASSIYQPGLSYNEQFF,TRBJ2-1,NA,few,TRBV19
TGCAGCGTAAGCGACAGGGGCCTCGGTGGCTACACCTTC,CSVSDRGLGGYTF,TRBJ1-2,TRBD1,NA,TRBV29-1
TGTGCCTCGTCAGGGGCTAGCGGGAGTGGTGAGCAGTTCTTC,CASSGASGSGEQFF,TRBJ2-1,TRBD2,NA,TRBV30
TGTGCCAGCGGGGGGGCGAGGGCATTGAACACTGAAGCTTTCTTT,CASGGARALNTEAFF,TRBJ1-1,NA,NA,TRBV28
TGTGCCAGCAGCTTGGACTACACCGGGGAGCTGTTTTTT,CASSLDYTGELFF,TRBJ2-2,NA,NA,TRBV5-4
TGTGCCAGCAGTTTCAGGGCTACTAATGAAAAACTGTTTTTT,CASSFRATNEKLFF,TRBJ1-4,NA,NA,TRBV2